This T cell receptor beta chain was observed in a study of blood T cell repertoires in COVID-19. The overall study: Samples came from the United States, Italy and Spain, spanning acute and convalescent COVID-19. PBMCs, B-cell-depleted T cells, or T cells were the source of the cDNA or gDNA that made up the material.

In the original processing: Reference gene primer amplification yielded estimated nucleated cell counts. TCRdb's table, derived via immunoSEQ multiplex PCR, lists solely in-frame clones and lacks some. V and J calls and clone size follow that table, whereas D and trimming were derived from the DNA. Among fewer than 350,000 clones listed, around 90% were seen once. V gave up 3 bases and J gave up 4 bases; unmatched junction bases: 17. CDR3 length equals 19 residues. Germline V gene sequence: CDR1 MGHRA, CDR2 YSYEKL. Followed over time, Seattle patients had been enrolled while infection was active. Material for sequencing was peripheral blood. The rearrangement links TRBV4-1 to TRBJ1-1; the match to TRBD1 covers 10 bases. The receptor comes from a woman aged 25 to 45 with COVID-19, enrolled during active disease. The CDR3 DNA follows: TGCGCCAGCAGCCATTCCTTCGACAGGGGGCCCGCCTTGGGCACTGAAGCTTTCTTT. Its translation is CASSHSFDRGPALGTEAFF.